Following are 9 T cell receptor beta chains from one sample sequenced in a study of draining lymph node invasion in breast cancer. TCRdb used MiXCR to reprocess the bulk RNA-seq reads, holding one entry per CDR3 protein. The repertoire holds 2,000 to 2,500 distinct CDR3 sequences, with around 84% as singletons. Sorting for CD4+ CD45RA- CD25- cells yielded memory conventional CD4 T cells. Sequenced: sorted memory CD4+ effector T cells from a lymph node. The source is a female donor with luminal breast cancer.

The CDR3 spells CASTPFHGGNTEAFF. The CDR3 coding sequence is TGTGCCAGTACCCCTTTCCACGGGGGCAACACTGAAGCTTTCTTT. V usage is TRBV19 and J usage is TRBJ1-1, with D maybe TRBD1 (6 bases). V was cut by 7 bases and J by 2 bases, with 17 bases left in between. The CDR3 covers 15 residues. CDR1 is LNHDA, CDR2 SQIVND, per germline (reference sequence).

The chain combines TRBV13 with TRBJ1-3; tentatively, D is TRBD1 (6 bases). The V gene's germline CDR1 is PRHDT and CDR2 FYEKMQ (reference sequence). The CDR3 consists of 15 residues. Trimming shortened V by 4 bases and J by 5 bases, and 15 bases separated the two germline ends. CDR3 sequence (DNA): TGTGCCAGCAGCTGGGGGAACAGGGTTAGAAACACCATATATTTT. The encoded protein is CASSWGNRVRNTIYF. The full variable domain, its missing parts supplied by reference TRBV13 and TRBJ1-3, is AAGVIQSPRHLIKEKRETATLKCYPIPRHDTVYWYQQGPGQDPQFLISFYEKMQSDKGSIPDRFSAQQFSDYHSELNMSSLELGDSALYFCASSWGNRVRNTIYFGEGSWLTVV.

The rearrangement uses TRBV5-6 and TRBJ1-6, with TRBD1 matching 7 bases. CDR3 length: 14 residues. Germline loops: CDR1 SGHDT, CDR2 YYEEEE. Losses at the gene ends were 3 bases for V and 8 bases for J; bases not matched to a gene: 5. The CDR3 protein is CASSSTGRYSPLHF. In DNA, the CDR3 is TGTGCCAGCAGCTCGACAGGGAGATATTCACCCCTCCACTTT.

The chain combines TRBV12-3 or TRBV12-4 with TRBJ2-7; D ambiguous. CDR3 length equals 13 residues. V lost 8 bases to trimming and J lost 3 bases, with 14 bases between them. The CDR3 nucleotides read TGTGCCAGCGCCATATCCGCCCGCTACGAGCAGTACTTC. This codes for CASAISARYEQYF.

A single count supports this clonotype. The V gene is TRBV12-3 or TRBV12-4, the J gene TRBJ2-4; D may be TRBD2 (5 bases). The CDR3 sequence is 12 residues long. V was shortened by 8 bases and J by 5 bases, with 10 bases between the two germline ends. CDR3 nucleotide sequence: TGTGCCAGCGGGTCCGGGGAAAACATTCAGTACTTC. Its protein product is CASGSGENIQYF.

This clonotype occurred a few times. The chain recombines TRBV9 with TRBJ2-3; D is uncertain. V dropped 2 bases and J dropped 4 bases, with 11 bases sitting between them. The CDR3 covers 14 residues. The V gene's germline CDR1 is SGDLS and CDR2 YYNGEE. The CDR3 protein is CASSVQTGADTQYF. The CDR3 DNA reads TGTGCCAGCAGCGTCCAGACCGGCGCAGATACGCAGTATTTT.

The gene calls are TRBV6-5 and TRBJ2-2; TRBD1 or TRBD2 may be the D gene (5 bases each). Per the germline V gene, CDR1 is MNHEY and CDR2 is SVGAGI. Trimming cost V 0 bases and J 4 bases, with 15 bases left between them. CDR3 length: 17 amino acids. CDR3 region: CASSYSRDPWSTGELFF. CDR3 coding DNA: TGTGCCAGCAGTTACTCTCGGGACCCCTGGAGCACCGGGGAGCTGTTTTTT.

This rearrangement joins TRBV4-1 to TRBJ1-6; 8 bases match TRBD1. The CDR3 loop spans 15 amino acids. Germline V gene lookup returns CDR1 MGHRA and CDR2 YSYEKL. With V trimmed by 4 bases and J by 10 bases, 9 bases remained unmatched. CDR3 region: CASSPRTGYGSPLHF. DNA of the CDR3: TGCGCCAGCAGCCCGAGGACAGGGTACGGGTCACCCCTCCACTTT.

The chain recombines TRBV4-1 with TRBJ1-2; D unclear. The CDR3 extends over 15 amino acids. Trimming cost V 0 bases and J 0 bases, with 8 bases left between them. Germline CDR1 reads MGHRA; CDR2 reads YSYEKL. The CDR3 DNA follows: TGCGCCAGCAGCCAAGAGGGTCACACTAACTATGGCTACACCTTC. This encodes CASSQEGHTNYGYTF.